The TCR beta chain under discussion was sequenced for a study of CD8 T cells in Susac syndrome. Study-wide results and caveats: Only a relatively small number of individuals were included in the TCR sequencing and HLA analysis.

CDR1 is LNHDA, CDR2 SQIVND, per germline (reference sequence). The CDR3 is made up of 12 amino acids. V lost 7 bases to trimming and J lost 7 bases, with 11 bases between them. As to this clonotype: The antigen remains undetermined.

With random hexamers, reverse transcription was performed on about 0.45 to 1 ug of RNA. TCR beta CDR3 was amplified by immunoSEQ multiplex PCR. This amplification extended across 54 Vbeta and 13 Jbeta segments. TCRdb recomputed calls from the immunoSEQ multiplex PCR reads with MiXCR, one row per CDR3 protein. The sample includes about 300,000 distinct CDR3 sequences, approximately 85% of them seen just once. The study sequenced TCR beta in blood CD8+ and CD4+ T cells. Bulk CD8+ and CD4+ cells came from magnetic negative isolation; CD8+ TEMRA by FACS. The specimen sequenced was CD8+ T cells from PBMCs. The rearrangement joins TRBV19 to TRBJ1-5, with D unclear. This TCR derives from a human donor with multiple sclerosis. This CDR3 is CASMSGAQPQHF. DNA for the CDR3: TGTGCCAGTATGTCAGGAGCACAGCCCCAGCATTTT.